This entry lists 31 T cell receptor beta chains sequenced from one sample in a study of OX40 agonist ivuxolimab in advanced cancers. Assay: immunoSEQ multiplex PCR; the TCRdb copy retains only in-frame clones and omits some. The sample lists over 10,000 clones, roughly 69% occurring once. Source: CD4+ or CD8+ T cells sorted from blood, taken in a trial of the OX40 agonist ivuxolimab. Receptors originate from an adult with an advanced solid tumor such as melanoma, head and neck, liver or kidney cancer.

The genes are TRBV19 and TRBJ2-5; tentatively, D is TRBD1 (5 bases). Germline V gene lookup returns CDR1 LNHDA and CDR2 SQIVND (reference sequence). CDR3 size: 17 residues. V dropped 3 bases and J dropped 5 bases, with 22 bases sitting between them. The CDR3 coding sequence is TGTGCCAGTAGTATGAGGTTGTACCTAGGGGAAAGCGAGACCCAGTACTTC. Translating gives CASSMRLYLGESETQYF.

The CDR3 DNA sequence: TGTGCCAGCAGTCCCTCCCAGGTCGCTAACTATGGCTACACCTTC. It codes for CASSPSQVANYGYTF. The chain joins TRBV6-5 to TRBJ1-2; D not resolved. Germline values: CDR1 MNHEY, CDR2 SVGAGI. Trimming pared 5 bases from V and 0 bases from J, leaving 13 bases between. The CDR3 has 15 amino acids.

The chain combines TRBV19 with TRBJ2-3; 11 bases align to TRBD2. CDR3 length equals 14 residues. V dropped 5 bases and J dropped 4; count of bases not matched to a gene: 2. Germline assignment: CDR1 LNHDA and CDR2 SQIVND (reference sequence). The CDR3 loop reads CASSVAGGPDTQYF. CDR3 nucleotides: TGTGCCAGTAGTGTAGCGGGGGGGCCAGATACGCAGTATTTT. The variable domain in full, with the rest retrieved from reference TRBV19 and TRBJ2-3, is DGGITQSPKYLFRKEGQNVTLSCEQNLNHDAMYWYRQDPGQGLRLIYYSQIVNDFQKGDIAEGYSVSREKKESFPLTVTSAQKNPTAFYLCASSVAGGPDTQYFGPGTRLTVL.

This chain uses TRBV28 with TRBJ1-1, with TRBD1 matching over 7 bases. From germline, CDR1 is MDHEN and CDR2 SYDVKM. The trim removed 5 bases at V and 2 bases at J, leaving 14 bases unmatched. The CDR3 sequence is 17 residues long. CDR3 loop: CASSQNTGVRRNTEAFF. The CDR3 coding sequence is TGTGCCAGCAGTCAGAATACAGGGGTTCGTCGAAACACTGAAGCTTTCTTT.

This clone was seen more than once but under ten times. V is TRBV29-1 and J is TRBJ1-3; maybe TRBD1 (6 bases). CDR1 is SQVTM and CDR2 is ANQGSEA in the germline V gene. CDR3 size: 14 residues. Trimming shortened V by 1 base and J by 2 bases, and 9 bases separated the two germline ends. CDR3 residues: CSVEAGEPGNTIYF. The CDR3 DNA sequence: TGCAGCGTTGAAGCAGGGGAGCCTGGAAACACCATATATTTT.

The CDR3 DNA follows: TGCGCCAGCAGTCCTGGCGAGGGGGCATACGAGCAGTACTTC. Amino acids: CASSPGEGAYEQYF. The V gene is TRBV4-1, the J gene TRBJ2-7, with 7 bases that match TRBD1. The germline V gene has CDR1 MGHRA and CDR2 YSYEKL. The CDR3 totals 14 residues. The V segment lost 6 bases and the J segment 4 bases; nucleotides outside the gene matches: 9.

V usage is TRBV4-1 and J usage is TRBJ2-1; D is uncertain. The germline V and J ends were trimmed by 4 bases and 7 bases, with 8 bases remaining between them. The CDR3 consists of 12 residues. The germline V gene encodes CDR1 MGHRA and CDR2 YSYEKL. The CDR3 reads CASSPTGNEQFF. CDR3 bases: TGCGCCAGCAGCCCCACCGGGAATGAGCAGTTCTTC.

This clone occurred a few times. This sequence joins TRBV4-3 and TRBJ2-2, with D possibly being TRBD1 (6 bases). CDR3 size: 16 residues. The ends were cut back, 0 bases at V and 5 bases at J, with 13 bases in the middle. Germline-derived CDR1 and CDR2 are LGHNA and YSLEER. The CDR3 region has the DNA TGCGCCAGCAGCCAAGACTTTGGGGACACTACCGGGGAGCTGTTTTTT. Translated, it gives CASSQDFGDTTGELFF.

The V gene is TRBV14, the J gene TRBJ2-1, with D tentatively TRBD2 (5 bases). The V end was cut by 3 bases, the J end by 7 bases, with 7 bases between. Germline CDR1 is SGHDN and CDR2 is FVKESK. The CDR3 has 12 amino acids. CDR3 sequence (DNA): TGTGCCAGCAGCCATGGCGGGAATGAGCAGTTCTTC. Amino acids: CASSHGGNEQFF.

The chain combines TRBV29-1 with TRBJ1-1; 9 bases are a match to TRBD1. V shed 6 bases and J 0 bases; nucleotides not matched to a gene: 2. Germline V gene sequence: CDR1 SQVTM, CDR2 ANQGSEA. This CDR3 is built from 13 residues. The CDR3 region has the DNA TGCAGCGTCGACAGGGGGATGAACACTGAAGCTTTCTTT. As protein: CSVDRGMNTEAFF.

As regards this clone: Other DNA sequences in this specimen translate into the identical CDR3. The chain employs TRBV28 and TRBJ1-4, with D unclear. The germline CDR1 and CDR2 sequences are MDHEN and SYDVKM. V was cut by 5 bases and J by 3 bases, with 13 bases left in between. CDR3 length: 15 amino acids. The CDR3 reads CASSPPGRANEKLFF. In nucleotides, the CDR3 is TGTGCCAGCAGTCCCCCGGGGAGAGCTAATGAAAAACTGTTTTTT.

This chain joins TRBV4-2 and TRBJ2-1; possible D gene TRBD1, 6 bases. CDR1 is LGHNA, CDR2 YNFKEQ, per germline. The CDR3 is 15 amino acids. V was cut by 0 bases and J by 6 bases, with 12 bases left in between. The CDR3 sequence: CASSQDPGASNEQFF. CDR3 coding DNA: TGTGCCAGCAGCCAAGACCCAGGGGCAAGCAATGAGCAGTTCTTC.

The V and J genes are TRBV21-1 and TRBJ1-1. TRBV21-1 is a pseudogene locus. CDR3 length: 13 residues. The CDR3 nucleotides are TGTGCCAGCAGCTCGCTTAGGGATACTGAAGCTTTCTTT. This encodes CASSSLRDTEAFF.

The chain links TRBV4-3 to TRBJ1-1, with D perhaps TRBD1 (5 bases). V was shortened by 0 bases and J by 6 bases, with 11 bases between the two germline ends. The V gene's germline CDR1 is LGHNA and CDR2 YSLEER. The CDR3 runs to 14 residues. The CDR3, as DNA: TGCGCCAGCAGCCAAGATTACGGGGCCGCTGAAGCTTTCTTT. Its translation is CASSQDYGAAEAFF.

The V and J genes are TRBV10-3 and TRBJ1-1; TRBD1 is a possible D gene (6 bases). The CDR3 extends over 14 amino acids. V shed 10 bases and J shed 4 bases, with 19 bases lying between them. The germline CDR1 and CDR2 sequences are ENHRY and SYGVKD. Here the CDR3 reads CATQGGGEATEAFF. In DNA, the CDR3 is TGTGCCACCCAAGGGGGAGGGGAGGCCACTGAAGCTTTCTTT.

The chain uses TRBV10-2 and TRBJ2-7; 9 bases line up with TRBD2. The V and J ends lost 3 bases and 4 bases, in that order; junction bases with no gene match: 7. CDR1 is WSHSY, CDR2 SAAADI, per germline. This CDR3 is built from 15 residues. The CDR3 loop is CASSDGLAGRYEQYF. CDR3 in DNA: TGCGCCAGCAGTGACGGGCTAGCGGGAAGGTACGAGCAGTACTTC.

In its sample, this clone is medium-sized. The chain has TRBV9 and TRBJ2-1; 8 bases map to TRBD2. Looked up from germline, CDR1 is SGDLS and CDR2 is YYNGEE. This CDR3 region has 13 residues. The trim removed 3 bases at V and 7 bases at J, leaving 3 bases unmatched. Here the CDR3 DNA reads TGTGCCAGCAGCGAGGGACTAGTGAATGAGCAGTTCTTC. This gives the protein CASSEGLVNEQFF.

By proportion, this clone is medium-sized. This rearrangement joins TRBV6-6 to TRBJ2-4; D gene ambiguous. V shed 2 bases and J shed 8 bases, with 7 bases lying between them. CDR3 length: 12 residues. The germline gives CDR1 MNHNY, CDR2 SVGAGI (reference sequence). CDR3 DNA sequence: TGTGCCAGCAGTTACGCCGAGGACATTCAGTACTTC. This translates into CASSYAEDIQYF.

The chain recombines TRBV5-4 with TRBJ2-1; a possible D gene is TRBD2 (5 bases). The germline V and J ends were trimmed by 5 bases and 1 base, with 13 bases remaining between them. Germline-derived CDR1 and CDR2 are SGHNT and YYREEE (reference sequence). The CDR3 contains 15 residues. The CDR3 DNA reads TGTGCCAGCAGTCAAGACTACCTTTCCTACAATGAGCAGTTCTTC. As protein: CASSQDYLSYNEQFF. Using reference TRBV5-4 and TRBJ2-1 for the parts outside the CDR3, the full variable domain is ETGVTQSPTHLIKTRGQQVTLRCSSQSGHNTVSWYQQALGQGPQFIFQYYREEENGRGNFPPRFSGLQFPNYSSELNVNALELDDSALYLCASSQDYLSYNEQFFGPGTRLTVL.

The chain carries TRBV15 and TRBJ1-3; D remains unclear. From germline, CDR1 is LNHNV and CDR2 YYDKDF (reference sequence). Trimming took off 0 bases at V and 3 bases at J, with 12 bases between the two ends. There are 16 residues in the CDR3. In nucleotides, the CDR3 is TGTGCCACCAGCAGAGATTTCCGGGGAAATGGAAACACCATATATTTT. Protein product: CATSRDFRGNGNTIYF.

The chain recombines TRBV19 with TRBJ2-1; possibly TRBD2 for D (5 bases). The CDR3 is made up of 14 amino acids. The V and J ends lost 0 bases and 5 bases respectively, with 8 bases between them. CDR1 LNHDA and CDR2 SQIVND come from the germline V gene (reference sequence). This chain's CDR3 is CASSIERVDNEQFF. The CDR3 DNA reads TGTGCCAGTAGTATAGAGCGGGTCGACAATGAGCAGTTCTTC.

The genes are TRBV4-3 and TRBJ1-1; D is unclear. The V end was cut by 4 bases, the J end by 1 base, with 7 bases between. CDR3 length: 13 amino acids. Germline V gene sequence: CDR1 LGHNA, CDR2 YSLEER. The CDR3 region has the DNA TGCGCCAGCAGCCGACGGGAGAACACTGAAGCTTTCTTT. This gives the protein CASSRRENTEAFF.

As DNA, the CDR3 is TGTGCCAGCAGCCTCTACCAACAGGGGAACACCATATATTTT. It specifies CASSLYQQGNTIYF. The chain carries TRBV9 and TRBJ1-3, with TRBD1 identical over 7 bases. The CDR3 is made up of 14 amino acids. V was pared by 4 bases and J by 7 bases, with 8 bases of the junction left unmatched. The germline V gene encodes CDR1 SGDLS and CDR2 YYNGEE.

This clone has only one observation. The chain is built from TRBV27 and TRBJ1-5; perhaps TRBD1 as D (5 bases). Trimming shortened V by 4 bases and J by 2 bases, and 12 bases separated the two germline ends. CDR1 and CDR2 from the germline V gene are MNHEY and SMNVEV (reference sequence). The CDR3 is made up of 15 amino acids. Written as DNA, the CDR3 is TGTGCCAGCAGTTACTCCGGGACGCGCAATCAGCCCCAGCATTTT. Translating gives CASSYSGTRNQPQHF.

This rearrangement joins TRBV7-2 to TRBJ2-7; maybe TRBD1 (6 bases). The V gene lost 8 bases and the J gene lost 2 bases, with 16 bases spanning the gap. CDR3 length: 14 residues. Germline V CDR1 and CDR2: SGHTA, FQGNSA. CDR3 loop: CASLDSSPPYEQYF. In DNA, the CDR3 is TGTGCCAGCCTGGACAGCTCGCCCCCCTACGAGCAGTACTTC. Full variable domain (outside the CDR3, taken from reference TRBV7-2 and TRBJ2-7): GAGVSQSPSNKVTEKGKDVELRCDPISGHTALYWYRQSLGQGLEFLIYFQGNSAPDKSGLPSDRFSAERTGGSVSTLTIQRTQQEDSAVYLCASLDSSPPYEQYFGPGTRLTVT.

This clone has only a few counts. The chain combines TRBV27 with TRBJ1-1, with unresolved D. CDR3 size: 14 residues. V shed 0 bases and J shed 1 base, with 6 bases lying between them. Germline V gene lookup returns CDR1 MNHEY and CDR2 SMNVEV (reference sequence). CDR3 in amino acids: CASSLSMPNTEAFF. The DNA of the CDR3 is TGTGCCAGCAGTTTATCGATGCCGAACACTGAAGCTTTCTTT.

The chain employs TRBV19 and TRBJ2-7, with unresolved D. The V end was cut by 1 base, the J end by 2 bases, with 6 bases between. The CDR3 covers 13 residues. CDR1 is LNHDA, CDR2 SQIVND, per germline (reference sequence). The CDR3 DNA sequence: TGTGCCAGTAGTATAGGTGGCACCTACGAGCAGTACTTC. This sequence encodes CASSIGGTYEQYF.

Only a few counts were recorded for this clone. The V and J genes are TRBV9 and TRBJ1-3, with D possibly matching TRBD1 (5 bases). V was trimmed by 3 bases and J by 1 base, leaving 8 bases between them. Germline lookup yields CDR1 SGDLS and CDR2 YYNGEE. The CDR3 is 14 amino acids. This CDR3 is CASSAQGSGNTIYF. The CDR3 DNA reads TGTGCCAGCAGCGCCCAGGGTTCTGGAAACACCATATATTTT.

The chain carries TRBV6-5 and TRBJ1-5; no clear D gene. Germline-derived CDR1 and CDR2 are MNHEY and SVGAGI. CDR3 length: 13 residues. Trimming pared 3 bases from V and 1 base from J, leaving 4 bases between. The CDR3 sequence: CASSYDSNQPQHF. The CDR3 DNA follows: TGTGCCAGCAGTTATGACAGCAATCAGCCCCAGCATTTT.

This chain's CDR3 is CASSESSERGAYEQYF. The CDR3 nucleotides are TGTGCCAGCAGCGAGAGTAGCGAGAGAGGGGCCTACGAGCAGTACTTC. The chain is built from TRBV11-2 and TRBJ2-7; D may correspond to TRBD1 or TRBD2 (5 bases each). The CDR3 extends over 16 amino acids. Germline values: CDR1 SGHAT, CDR2 FQNNGV. V was trimmed by 5 bases and J by 2 bases, leaving 19 bases between them.

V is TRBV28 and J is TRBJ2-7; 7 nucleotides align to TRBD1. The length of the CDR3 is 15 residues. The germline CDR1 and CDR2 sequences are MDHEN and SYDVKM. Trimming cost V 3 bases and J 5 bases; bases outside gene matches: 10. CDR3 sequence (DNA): TGTGCCAGCAGTTTGTCCCCGACAGGGTGGGACGAGCAGTACTTC. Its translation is CASSLSPTGWDEQYF.